One sample yielded the 18 T cell receptor beta chains listed below, sequenced in a study of T-cell reconstitution after alpha-beta-depleted transplantation in children. This sample's TCRbeta library carried unique molecular identifier barcodes. MiXCR, applied by TCRdb to the PCR reads, yields one record per CDR3 protein. Here the sample spans tens of thousands of distinct CDR3 sequences, 9.2% being singletons. The sequences come from PBMCs, mostly from graft donor cells, collected 60 days after TCRalphabeta/CD19-depleted stem cell transplant. These receptor sequences come from a male patient between 2 and 15 years old who had a stem cell transplant for chronic granulomatous disease, so the T cells may come from the graft donor.

This clonotype was detected many times. The rearrangement joins TRBV14 to TRBJ2-1; 9 positions agree with TRBD1. Germline CDR1 reads SGHDN; CDR2 reads FVKESK. The CDR3 has 17 residues. J was trimmed by 6 bases and V by 3 bases; bases with no gene match: 12. The CDR3 loop is CASSHENRGRFLNEQFF. The DNA of the CDR3 is TGTGCCAGCAGCCATGAAAACAGGGGGCGTTTTCTCAATGAGCAGTTCTTC.

This clonotype has only a few counts. CDR3 amino acids: CASSGMRDRGYGYTF. CDR3 DNA: TGTGCCAGCAGTGGGATGAGGGACAGGGGCTATGGCTACACCTTC. The chain combines TRBV2 with TRBJ1-2; 10 bases agree with TRBD1. The germline V gene has CDR1 SNHLY and CDR2 FYNNEI. With V trimmed by 4 bases and J by 4 bases, 6 bases remained unmatched. This CDR3 has 15 amino acids. Combining the CDR3 with reference TRBV2 and TRBJ1-2 gives the whole variable domain EPEVTQTPSHQVTQMGQEVILRCVPISNHLYFYWYRQILGQKVEFLVSFYNNEISEKSEIFDDQFSVERPDGSNFTLKIRSTKLEDSAMYFCASSGMRDRGYGYTFGSGTRLTVV.

The genes are TRBV20-1 and TRBJ2-7; D may be TRBD1 (6 bases). V dropped 6 bases and J dropped 4 bases, with 13 bases sitting between them. The germline CDR1 and CDR2 sequences are DFQATT and SNEGSKA (reference sequence). The CDR3 length is 12 residues. The CDR3 coding sequence is TGCAGTGCCTCAGGGGCTGGGTACGAGCAGTACGTC. This gives the protein CSASGAGYEQYV.

This clonotype was seen many times. V is TRBV6-4 and J is TRBJ1-5; D call uncertain. V was shortened by 2 bases and J by 2 bases, with 7 bases between the two germline ends. CDR1 and CDR2 (germline): MRHNA, SNTAGT. The length of the CDR3 is 14 residues. CDR3 amino acids: CASSDRAGNQPQHF. The CDR3 region has the DNA TGTGCCAGCAGTGACAGGGCTGGCAATCAGCCCCAGCATTTT.

J is TRBJ2-1 and V is TRBV27; 9 bases agree with TRBD2. Germline V gene sequence: CDR1 MNHEY, CDR2 SMNVEV (reference sequence). The CDR3 sequence is 14 residues long. Losses at the gene ends were 8 bases for V and 8 bases for J; bases not matched to a gene: 10. DNA for the CDR3: TGTGCCAGCGGCTGGGGTGCGGGAGGGTATGAGCAGTTCTTC. As protein: CASGWGAGGYEQFF.

This clonotype was seen repeatedly, ten times or more. The gene calls are TRBV7-2 and TRBJ2-3; the match to TRBD2 covers 9 bases. CDR3 length equals 16 residues. Germline CDR1 reads SGHTA; CDR2 reads FQGNSA. The J segment lost 6 bases and the V segment lost 6 bases, leaving 13 bases of the junction unmatched. The chain's CDR3 is CASSSIGTSLTDTQYF. CDR3 nucleotides: TGTGCCAGCAGTTCTATTGGGACTAGCCTTACCGATACGCAGTATTTT.

This clonotype was counted many times. The chain combines TRBV6-5 with TRBJ1-2, with D tentatively TRBD1 (5 bases). Germline CDR1 reads MNHEY; CDR2 reads SVGAGI. The germline V and J ends were trimmed by 2 bases and 2 bases, with 6 bases remaining between them. The CDR3 covers 13 residues. The CDR3 sequence is CASSYQGNYGYTF. CDR3 bases: TGTGCCAGCAGTTACCAGGGAAACTATGGCTACACCTTC.

In this sample, this clonotype turned up many times. The chain joins TRBV6-1 to TRBJ2-3; 8 bases agree with TRBD1. CDR3 size: 15 residues. J lost 3 bases, V lost 2 bases, and 4 bases had no gene match. Germline assignment: CDR1 MNHNS and CDR2 SASEGT. CDR3 residues: CASSESQGATDTQYF. For the CDR3, the DNA is TGTGCCAGCAGTGAATCCCAGGGGGCAACAGATACGCAGTATTTT.

At least ten counts were recorded for this clonotype. The chain is built from TRBV27 and TRBJ2-3, with D unresolved. Germline V gene data show CDR1 as MNHEY and CDR2 as SMNVEV (reference sequence). Trimming pared 5 bases from V and 0 bases from J, leaving 9 bases between. This CDR3 spans 14 amino acids. The CDR3 loop reads CASSPHTSTDTQYF. The CDR3 DNA sequence: TGTGCCAGCAGTCCGCATACAAGCACAGATACGCAGTATTTT.

The J gene is TRBJ1-5, the V gene TRBV20-1, with D possibly being TRBD1 (6 bases). Germline values: CDR1 DFQATT, CDR2 SNEGSKA (reference sequence). Trimming pared 6 bases from V and 1 base from J, leaving 16 bases between. The CDR3 has 15 residues. CDR3 in amino acids: CSARRQEISNQPQHF. For the CDR3, the DNA is TGCAGTGCGCGCAGACAGGAAATAAGCAATCAGCCCCAGCATTTT.

This clonotype has a count of ten or more. The V and J genes are TRBV19 and TRBJ2-1; D is possibly TRBD1 (6 bases). Trimming stripped 0 bases from V and 6 bases from J, with 12 bases between. Germline V gene data show CDR1 as LNHDA and CDR2 as SQIVND (reference sequence). CDR3 length: 15 residues. The CDR3 reads CASSIEWTVSNEQFF. For the CDR3, the DNA is TGTGCCAGTAGTATAGAGTGGACAGTATCCAATGAGCAGTTCTTC.

V is TRBV20-1 and J is TRBJ2-1, with 8 bases aligning to TRBD2. CDR1 DFQATT and CDR2 SNEGSKA come from the germline V gene (reference sequence). The CDR3 sequence is 14 residues long. V shed 5 bases, J shed 3 bases, and the junction held 6 bases outside the gene matches. The CDR3 DNA sequence: TGCAGTGCTGTACCGGGACTAGACTACAATGAGCAGTTCTTC. Protein: CSAVPGLDYNEQFF.

This clonotype has only a few counts. This chain connects TRBV21-1 to TRBJ1-1. TRBV21-1 is classified as a pseudogene. CDR3 length: 13 residues. CDR3 bases: TGTGCCAGCAGTACAGATGTGGACACTGAAGCTTTCTTT. It is translated as CASSTDVDTEAFF.

In this sample, this clonotype turned up many times. The rearrangement joins TRBV27 to TRBJ2-7, with 7 bases aligning to TRBD2. Looked up from germline, CDR1 is MNHEY and CDR2 is SMNVEV (reference sequence). The CDR3 is made up of 13 amino acids. The J segment lost 4 bases and the V segment lost 5 bases, leaving 5 bases of the junction unmatched. This CDR3 is CASSAGAVYEQYF. The CDR3 nucleotides read TGTGCCAGCAGTGCGGGAGCGGTGTACGAGCAGTACTTC.

This clonotype was seen only a few times. The chain uses TRBV4-1 and TRBJ2-1, with a tentative D call TRBD2 (6 bases). Between the trimmed V and J ends, which lost 1 base and 9 bases, there was a span of 16 bases. Germline loops: CDR1 MGHRA, CDR2 YSYEKL. The CDR3 spans 15 residues. DNA for the CDR3: TGCGCCAGCAGCCAAGGCGAGGGTGCGCGGGGTGAGCAGTTCTTC. Translating gives CASSQGEGARGEQFF.

This clonotype was recorded a few times. CDR3 loop: CSTTASGSLYEQFF. The CDR3 DNA sequence: TGCAGCACCACTGCTAGCGGGAGCCTTTATGAGCAGTTCTTC. The genes are TRBV29-1 and TRBJ2-1, with 10 bases that match TRBD2. The length of the CDR3 is 14 residues. Germline assignment: CDR1 SQVTM and CDR2 ANQGSEA. V trimming: 8 bases; J trimming: 8 bases; junction bases outside the gene matches: 12.

This clonotype has a handful of counts. The chain is built from TRBV14 and TRBJ2-1, with D maybe TRBD2 (5 bases). Germline V gene lookup returns CDR1 SGHDN and CDR2 FVKESK. The ends were cut back, 0 bases at V and 8 bases at J, with 20 bases in the middle. This CDR3 spans 17 amino acids. For the CDR3, the DNA is TGTGCCAGCAGCCAAGATAGAGGTCTTTGGCTACTAGATGAGCAGTTCTTC. It encodes CASSQDRGLWLLDEQFF.

Ten or more counts support this clonotype. The V call is TRBV5-1, the J call TRBJ2-3, with TRBD1 as a possible D gene (6 bases). V was trimmed by 0 bases and J by 0 bases, leaving 11 bases between them. The V gene's germline CDR1 is SGHRS and CDR2 YFSETQ. The CDR3 runs 16 residues. In DNA, the CDR3 is TGCGCCAGCAGCTTGGCCAGGACAGACAGCACAGATACGCAGTATTTT. Translating it yields CASSLARTDSTDTQYF.